The 6 T cell receptor beta chains in this list originate from one sample, sequenced in a study of regulatory T cells in long-lasting Graves disease (dated by TCRdb to the early 2020s). The time point label of this sample denotes: persistent/refractory GD, antithyroid drugs over 5 years with positive TRAb. RNA was extracted from PBMCs in TRIzol for both TCR sequencing and RNA sequencing. Library preparation used multiplex PCR. The sample was run on an Illumina HiSeq 4000. To build TCR beta libraries, CDR3 regions were amplified by Arm-PCR using iRepertoire HTBI primers. TCRdb itself trimmed the public reads at Q25 with fastp, ran MiXCR and retained productive beta chains. Rows with a matching CDR3 protein are joined into one entry that keeps the most common DNA and genes. The sample profile shows hundreds of thousands of distinct CDR3 sequences; around 30% of them were found once. The ten largest clones add up to roughly 41% of the sample.

The sequencing used peripheral blood mononuclear cells (PBMCs), collected when the disease was refractory, from a patient treated with antithyroid drugs. The source of these receptors is a female donor with Graves disease.

This clonotype showed up just a few times. This chain links TRBV9 with TRBJ1-1; TRBD1 is a possible D gene (6 bases). Germline assignment: CDR1 SGDLS and CDR2 YYNGEE. V was clipped by 0 bases and J by 1 base, with 7 bases between them. CDR3 length: 14 amino acids. CDR3 loop: CASSVVTGNTEAFF. For the CDR3, the DNA is TGTGCCAGCAGCGTAGTGACAGGGAACACTGAAGCTTTCTTT.

The rearrangement links TRBV12-3 or TRBV12-4 to TRBJ1-5, with TRBD1 identical over 7 bases. This CDR3 region has 15 residues. The trim removed 5 bases at V and 3 bases at J, leaving 7 bases unmatched. The CDR3 DNA reads as TGTGCCAGCAGTCTACTACAGGGGATCAATCAGCCCCAGCATTTT. Amino acids: CASSLLQGINQPQHF.

This clonotype was counted at least ten times. The gene calls are TRBV12-3 or TRBV12-4 and TRBJ1-2, with D perhaps matching TRBD1 (6 bases). This CDR3 is built from 14 residues. The V and J ends lost 6 bases and 7 bases respectively, with 18 bases between them. The CDR3 DNA reads as TGTGCCAGCAGCGGAGGGGGTAGGAGTGTTGGCTACACCTTC. It encodes CASSGGGRSVGYTF.

This clonotype appeared a few times. The chain joins TRBV12-3 or TRBV12-4 to TRBJ1-1, with no clear D. With 0 bases removed from V and 1 base from J, the gap between germline ends came to 6 bases. The CDR3 totals 14 residues. The CDR3 DNA follows: TGTGCCAGCAGTTTAGCGTCCAGGAACACTGAAGCTTTCTTT. It codes for CASSLASRNTEAFF.

This clonotype was observed many times. The chain combines TRBV27 with TRBJ1-1, with TRBD1 as a possible D gene (6 bases). Trimming took off 0 bases at V and 4 bases at J, with 12 bases between the two ends. The germline V gene encodes CDR1 MNHEY and CDR2 SMNVEV (reference sequence). CDR3 size: 15 residues. The CDR3 coding sequence is TGTGCCAGCAGTTTATCTGGGGGGCGGGTCACTGAAGCTTTCTTT. It codes for CASSLSGGRVTEAFF.

Many counts were recorded for this clonotype. The chain has TRBV29-1 and TRBJ2-5; D perhaps matches TRBD2 (5 bases). The germline CDR1 and CDR2 sequences are SQVTM and ANQGSEA. This CDR3 region has 13 residues. V was cut by 3 bases and J by 5 bases, with 13 bases left in between. The CDR3 loop reads CSVDSSGGETQYF. The CDR3, as DNA: TGCAGCGTTGATTCCTCGGGCGGGGAGACCCAGTACTTC.